The 14 T cell receptor beta chains reported below all come from one sample, sequenced in a study of T cell changes during pregnancy in multiple sclerosis. Profiled with immunoSEQ multiplex PCR; TCRdb holds only in-frame clones, not every one. The table has 90,000 to 130,000 clones, about 94% seen once. The sample consisted of peripheral blood, taken in the third trimester of pregnancy. The receptors derive from a female donor with multiple sclerosis, enrolled in a pregnancy study.

The V gene is TRBV18, the J gene TRBJ1-5, with D unresolved. This CDR3 contains 13 residues. V lost 6 bases and J lost 6, with 12 bases in between. In germline, CDR1 is KGHSH, CDR2 LQKENI. The CDR3, as DNA: TGTGCCAGCTCTGCTGCGGACTCTCAGCCCCAGCATTTT. Amino acids: CASSAADSQPQHF.

V usage is TRBV9 and J usage is TRBJ2-7; D unclear. CDR3 length: 14 amino acids. The germline gives CDR1 SGDLS, CDR2 YYNGEE. V gave up 3 bases and J gave up 0 bases, with 10 bases separating them. CDR3 coding DNA: TGTGCCAGCAGCGCGGGTCCCCACTCCTACGAGCAGTACTTC. Amino acids: CASSAGPHSYEQYF.

The V call is TRBV9, the J call TRBJ2-2; tentative D call: TRBD2 (6 bases). CDR1 and CDR2 from the germline V gene are SGDLS and YYNGEE. V shed 0 bases and J shed 1 base, with 7 bases lying between them. CDR3 length equals 15 residues. In DNA form, the CDR3 reads TGTGCCAGCAGCGTAGGGGGGGAGAACACCGGGGAGCTGTTTTTT. Protein: CASSVGGENTGELFF.

The chain is built from TRBV9 and TRBJ1-6; perhaps TRBD1 as D (5 bases). CDR3 length: 15 residues. The germline CDR1 and CDR2 sequences are SGDLS and YYNGEE. V lost 0 bases and J 11 bases, leaving 15 bases between the germline ends. CDR3: CASSVVGDFGTPLHF. CDR3 nucleotide sequence: TGTGCCAGCAGCGTAGTGGGGGACTTCGGGACACCCCTCCACTTT.

The rearrangement uses TRBV7-9 and TRBJ1-4; D gene uncertain. V lost 9 bases and J lost 3, with 14 bases in between. Germline CDR1 reads SEHNR; CDR2 reads FQNEAQ (reference sequence). The CDR3 runs 14 residues. This CDR3 reads CASSPGGSNEKLFF. Written as DNA, the CDR3 is TGTGCCAGTAGCCCCGGCGGATCTAATGAAAAACTGTTTTTT.

This clone was found once. J is TRBJ1-5 and V is TRBV28; 8 positions agree with TRBD1. V was pared by 5 bases and J by 3 bases, with 6 bases of the junction left unmatched. Per germline, CDR1 MDHEN and CDR2 SYDVKM. The CDR3 sequence is 15 residues long. This CDR3 is CASSPTGAPNQPQHF. CDR3 bases: TGTGCCAGCAGTCCGACAGGGGCCCCCAATCAGCCCCAGCATTTT.

V is TRBV10-1 and J is TRBJ2-2; the D is unclear. This CDR3 is 16 amino acids long. With 5 bases removed from V and 0 bases from J, the gap between germline ends came to 13 bases. Germline CDR1 WNHNN, CDR2 SYGVQD (reference sequence). Here the CDR3 DNA reads TGCGCCAGCAGTAAATCGCCAGGAACGAACACCGGGGAGCTGTTTTTT. It translates to CASSKSPGTNTGELFF.

This chain uses TRBV7-6 with TRBJ2-3; 9 nucleotides line up with TRBD1. This CDR3 is 13 amino acids long. Germline V gives CDR1 SGHVS, CDR2 FNYEAQ. The ends lost 10 bases at V and 5 bases at J; junction bases unmatched: 7. The chain's CDR3 is CANRTGVGDTQYF. The DNA of the CDR3 is TGTGCCAACCGGACAGGGGTGGGAGATACGCAGTATTTT.

The genes are TRBV9 and TRBJ1-2, with D tentatively TRBD1 (5 bases). Per germline, CDR1 SGDLS and CDR2 YYNGEE. V was cut by 5 bases and J by 8 bases, with 16 bases left in between. CDR3 length: 13 amino acids. The CDR3 nucleotides read TGTGCCAGCAGTCCCCTGGCAGGGCTCGGCTACACCTTC. Protein product: CASSPLAGLGYTF. The full variable domain, completed using reference TRBV9 and TRBJ1-2, is DSGVTQTPKHLITATGQRVTLRCSPRSGDLSVYWYQQSLDQGLQFLIQYYNGEERAKGNILERFSAQQFPDLHSELNLSSLELGDSALYFCASSPLAGLGYTFGSGTRLTVV.

The chain joins TRBV2 to TRBJ2-3; the match to TRBD2 covers 10 bases. The CDR3 is 15 residues long. CDR1 is SNHLY and CDR2 is FYNNEI in the germline V gene. Trimming took 7 bases from V and 10 from J; bases not matched to a gene: 14. Here the CDR3 DNA reads TGTGCCAGCACTACTAGCGGGACCGACTCCCACGCGCAGTATTTT. Translating it yields CASTTSGTDSHAQYF.

This chain joins TRBV9 and TRBJ2-7, with 8 bases aligning to TRBD1. This CDR3 has 16 residues. With 3 bases clipped from V and 3 bases from J, the junction kept 11 bases outside the gene matches. Germline CDR1 SGDLS, CDR2 YYNGEE. The CDR3 here is CASSDAGGFPGYEQYF. The CDR3 DNA reads as TGTGCCAGCAGCGACGCAGGGGGCTTCCCCGGCTACGAGCAGTACTTC.

The genes are TRBV19 and TRBJ2-5; D is perhaps TRBD2 (5 bases). Germline loops: CDR1 LNHDA, CDR2 SQIVND (reference sequence). The V end was cut by 0 bases, the J end by 5 bases, with 10 bases between. The CDR3 has 14 residues. CDR3 protein: CASSIDRGSETQYF. Written as DNA, the CDR3 is TGTGCCAGTAGTATAGATCGAGGGTCGGAGACCCAGTACTTC.

V and J are TRBV5-1 and TRBJ2-3; a weak D match, TRBD2 (6 bases). This CDR3 comprises 13 residues. Germline V CDR1 and CDR2: SGHRS, YFSETQ. V was cut by 0 bases and J by 4 bases, with 6 bases left in between. The CDR3 here is CASSLGGADTQYF. For the CDR3, the DNA is TGCGCCAGCAGCTTGGGGGGGGCAGATACGCAGTATTTT.

For the CDR3, the DNA is TGTGCCAGCAGCCGGGACACTTCGAACACCGGGGAGCTGTTTTTT. Its translation: CASSRDTSNTGELFF. J is TRBJ2-2 and V is TRBV2, with D tentatively TRBD1 (6 bases). V dropped 6 bases and J dropped 0 bases, with 11 bases sitting between them. This CDR3 comprises 15 residues. CDR1 SNHLY and CDR2 FYNNEI come from the germline V gene. The variable domain in full, completed from reference TRBV2 and TRBJ2-2, reads EPEVTQTPSHQVTQMGQEVILRCVPISNHLYFYWYRQILGQKVEFLVSFYNNEISEKSEIFDDQFSVERPDGSNFTLKIRSTKLEDSAMYFCASSRDTSNTGELFFGEGSRLTVL.